Below, 13 T cell receptor beta chains from the same sample are listed, as sequenced in a study of post-analysis software for immune sequencing data. Study results and limitations: Comparison of patients with controls showed 5 or 6 TRBV segments more frequent in patients, TRBV5-6, TRBV5-1 and TRBV20-1 among them.

Their specific antigens are unknown. Each TCR beta cDNA library carried unique molecular identifiers. TCRdb independently ran MiXCR on the PCR reads; one entry per CDR3 protein. The sample consists of roughly 620,000 distinct CDR3 sequences, roughly 47% of them appearing once. The specimen was blood. The receptors derive from a girl between 10 and 17 years old with multiple sclerosis.

V gene TRBV5-1 combines with J gene TRBJ2-1, with 8 bases that match TRBD2. Germline lookup yields CDR1 SGHRS and CDR2 YFSETQ. V lost 0 bases to trimming and J lost 7 bases; unmatched junction nucleotides: 9. This CDR3 contains 16 residues. CDR3: CASSLAANGGANEQFF. Written as DNA, the CDR3 is TGCGCCAGCAGCTTGGCCGCTAACGGGGGGGCTAATGAGCAGTTCTTC. The whole variable domain, filled in from reference TRBV5-1 and TRBJ2-1, reads KAGVTQTPRYLIKTRGQQVTLSCSPISGHRSVSWYQQTPGQGLQFLFEYFSETQRNKGNFPGRFSGRQFSNSRSEMNVSTLELGDSALYLCASSLAANGGANEQFFGPGTRLTVL.

The chain employs TRBV12-3 or TRBV12-4 and TRBJ1-4; D not resolved. Trimming removed 6 bases at V and 5 bases at J, with 13 bases between. The CDR3 runs to 14 residues. CDR3 in DNA: TGTGCCAGCAGCCAGGACGGGTTGAATGAAAAACTGTTTTTT. Protein sequence: CASSQDGLNEKLFF.

The CDR3 protein is CASCNSGTGLYGYTF. For the CDR3, the DNA is TGTGCCAGCTGCAACTCCGGGACAGGACTCTATGGCTACACCTTC. This chain uses TRBV6-2 or TRBV6-3 with TRBJ1-2; 8 positions match TRBD1. J lost 4 bases, V lost 8 bases, and 12 bases had no gene match. Germline loops: CDR1 MNHEY, CDR2 SVGEGT. This CDR3 spans 15 amino acids.

This clonotype has only a few counts. The V and J genes are TRBV29-1 and TRBJ2-3, with 9 bases identical to TRBD1. V gave up 7 bases and J gave up 0 bases; unmatched junction bases: 11. The CDR3 extends over 16 amino acids. Germline CDR1 reads SQVTM; CDR2 reads ANQGSEA. CDR3 amino acids: CSAEDSGTGSTDTQYF. The CDR3 region has the DNA TGCAGCGCCGAAGATTCCGGGACAGGGAGCACAGATACGCAGTATTTT.

The chain is built from TRBV20-1 and TRBJ2-3; 16 bases align to TRBD2. This CDR3 comprises 18 residues. In germline, CDR1 is DFQATT, CDR2 SNEGSKA (reference sequence). The ends lost 1 base at V and 3 bases at J; junction bases unmatched: 7. The CDR3 loop reads CSARGIGTSGGGTDTQYF. The CDR3 region has the DNA TGCAGTGCTAGAGGAATCGGGACTAGCGGGGGGGGTACAGATACGCAGTATTTT.

This clonotype was counted only a few times. The chain combines TRBV7-7 with TRBJ2-3; D is possibly TRBD1 (6 bases). The length of the CDR3 is 14 residues. Germline V gives CDR1 SSHAT, CDR2 FNYEAQ (reference sequence). CDR3 amino acids: CASSIGPQGDTQYF. DNA of the CDR3: TGTGCTAGCTCCATCGGTCCCCAGGGGGATACGCAGTATTTT.

This clonotype was found a few times. The chain couples TRBV20-1 to TRBJ2-6; 9 nucleotides match TRBD1. Looked up from germline, CDR1 is DFQATT and CDR2 is SNEGSKA (reference sequence). The CDR3 consists of 13 residues. J lost 13 bases, V lost 0 bases, and 4 bases had no gene match. In DNA, the CDR3 is TGCAGTGCTAGAGATACCGGGACAGGGGTCCTGACTTTC. Translated: CSARDTGTGVLTF.

V is TRBV20-1 and J is TRBJ2-3, with TRBD2 matching 11 bases. The CDR3 is made up of 14 amino acids. The germline CDR1 and CDR2 sequences are DFQATT and SNEGSKA (reference sequence). Trimming at V came to 3 bases and at J to 6 bases, leaving 5 bases not matched to a gene. For the CDR3, the DNA is TGCAGTGCTAGCCGGTCTAGCGGGAGGGATACGCAGTATTTT. As protein: CSASRSSGRDTQYF.

This clonotype showed up just a few times. This chain uses TRBV15 with TRBJ2-5; maybe TRBD2 (6 bases). V shed 1 base and J shed 4 bases, with 13 bases lying between them. CDR1 is LNHNV and CDR2 is YYDKDF in the germline V gene (reference sequence). The CDR3 totals 15 residues. CDR3 nucleotide sequence: TGTGCCACCAGCAGAGGGCAGGGAGGATCAGAGACCCAGTACTTC. Amino acids: CATSRGQGGSETQYF.

The chain is built from TRBV7-9 and TRBJ1-2, with D maybe TRBD1 (5 bases). Germline V CDR1 and CDR2: SEHNR, FQNEAQ (reference sequence). V lost 4 bases, J lost 0 bases, and 12 bases lay in between. The CDR3 runs to 15 residues. The CDR3 DNA sequence: TGTGCCAGCAGCTCTCTGGCAGGGCCTAACTATGGCTACACCTTC. It is translated as CASSSLAGPNYGYTF.

This chain connects TRBV10-3 to TRBJ2-1; 8 bases fit TRBD2. Germline lookup yields CDR1 ENHRY and CDR2 SYGVKD. J lost 1 base, V lost 4 bases, and 9 bases had no gene match. This CDR3 contains 17 residues. The CDR3 DNA is TGTGCCATCAGTGTTGAGTCCGGCGGGAGGTCCTACAATGAGCAGTTCTTC. This encodes CAISVESGGRSYNEQFF.

This sequence joins TRBV7-9 and TRBJ2-3, with 11 bases aligning to TRBD2. The CDR3 loop spans 15 amino acids. Trimming at V came to 3 bases and at J to 5 bases, leaving 4 bases not matched to a gene. CDR1 SEHNR and CDR2 FQNEAQ come from the germline V gene (reference sequence). The CDR3 DNA reads TGTGCCAGCAGCTTCACTAGCGGGAGCGGAGATACGCAGTATTTT. This codes for CASSFTSGSGDTQYF.

This clonotype came up a few times. The chain joins TRBV3-1 to TRBJ2-7, with a weak D call TRBD1 (5 bases). Per the germline V gene, CDR1 is LGHDT and CDR2 is YNNKEL (reference sequence). V lost 1 base to trimming and J lost 5 bases, with 6 bases between them. This CDR3 has 12 residues. The DNA of the CDR3 is TGTGCCAGCAGCCAAGGGGGCGACGAGCAGTACTTC. Protein product: CASSQGGDEQYF.